The 29 T cell receptor beta chains listed next were all sequenced from one sample in a study of cytomegalovirus exposure and HLA in healthy donors. Both 60 Vbeta primers and 13 Jbeta primers went into the PCR. Profiled with immunoSEQ multiplex PCR; TCRdb holds only in-frame clones, not every one. Here the sample spans 100,000 or so clones, less than 80% being singletons. The specimen was PBMCs. These receptors all stem from a young man in good health and CMV-seronegative.

Remarks on this clone: A read error may produce the germline difference seen at one junction end. This chain links TRBV6-5 with TRBJ1-2; D is unclear. From germline, CDR1 is MNHEY and CDR2 SVGAGI. CDR3 length: 15 residues. The CDR3 spells CAGSPRRTQNYGYTF. The CDR3 DNA reads as TGTGCCGGCAGTCCCAGAAGAACACAAAACTATGGCTACACCTTC.

The V and J genes are TRBV14 and TRBJ2-5, with 7 bases lining up with TRBD1. V was pared by 3 bases and J by 5 bases, with 9 bases of the junction left unmatched. The CDR3 covers 15 residues. From germline, CDR1 is SGHDN and CDR2 FVKESK. The CDR3 region is CASSHRGSIKETQYF. In DNA, the CDR3 is TGTGCCAGCAGCCACAGGGGGTCAATAAAGGAGACCCAGTACTTC.

This clone was counted between two and nine times. This chain uses TRBV7-6 with TRBJ2-7; D might be TRBD2 (6 bases). Germline loops: CDR1 SGHVS, CDR2 FNYEAQ. This CDR3 has 15 residues. The ends were cut back, 5 bases at V and 2 bases at J, with 16 bases in the middle. The CDR3 here is CASSPIYSGTYEQYF. CDR3 in DNA: TGTGCCAGCAGCCCGATATATAGCGGCACCTACGAGCAGTACTTC.

The chain is built from TRBV6-1 and TRBJ1-1; D ambiguous. The CDR3 totals 15 residues. V was clipped by 4 bases and J by 1 base, with 13 bases between them. The germline V gene has CDR1 MNHNS and CDR2 SASEGT. The DNA of the CDR3 is TGTGCCAGCAGTGCCCGGGGATTTGGGAACACTGAAGCTTTCTTT. It specifies CASSARGFGNTEAFF.

CDR3 residues: CASGRTGFDEAFF. The CDR3 DNA follows: TGTGCCAGCGGAAGGACAGGTTTTGATGAAGCTTTCTTT. This sequence joins TRBV7-9 and TRBJ1-1, with 7 bases lining up with TRBD1. The CDR3 sequence is 13 residues long. J lost 7 bases, V lost 8 bases, and 10 bases had no gene match. The germline V gene has CDR1 SEHNR and CDR2 FQNEAQ (reference sequence).

The CDR3 here is CASSPSSGEYNEQFF. CDR3 coding DNA: TGCGCCAGCAGCCCCTCTAGCGGGGAATACAATGAGCAGTTCTTC. The genes are TRBV5-1 and TRBJ2-1; 9 bases align to TRBD2. CDR1 and CDR2 (germline): SGHRS, YFSETQ. This CDR3 region has 15 residues. V gave up 4 bases and J gave up 4 bases; unmatched junction bases: 6.

The rearrangement links TRBV27 to TRBJ1-6; 9 nucleotides line up with TRBD1. With 6 bases clipped from V and 7 bases from J, the junction kept 4 bases outside the gene matches. Per the germline V gene, CDR1 is MNHEY and CDR2 is SMNVEV (reference sequence). This CDR3 has 14 residues. The CDR3 sequence is CASRGQGGNSPLHF. The CDR3 DNA sequence: TGTGCCAGCAGGGGACAGGGTGGAAATTCACCCCTCCACTTT.

The rearrangement joins TRBV25-1 to TRBJ1-5, with D possibly matching TRBD1 (6 bases). CDR1 MGHDK and CDR2 SYGVNS come from the germline V gene. The V end was cut by 4 bases, the J end by 6 bases, with 19 bases between. The CDR3 loop spans 16 amino acids. The chain's CDR3 is CASSGAGRGGLQPQHF. The CDR3 coding sequence is TGTGCCAGCAGTGGGGCGGGGCGCGGGGGGCTTCAGCCCCAGCATTTT.

The genes are TRBV9 and TRBJ1-1; no clear D. The CDR3 length is 16 residues. The ends were cut back, 4 bases at V and 5 bases at J, with 21 bases in the middle. From germline, CDR1 is SGDLS and CDR2 YYNGEE. As DNA, the CDR3 is TGTGCCAGCAGCCCACAGCCCGGGATTCGGGGAACTGAAGCTTTCTTT. This codes for CASSPQPGIRGTEAFF.

V usage is TRBV11-2 and J usage is TRBJ1-2; 8 nucleotides align to TRBD1. The V and J ends lost 5 bases and 2 bases, in that order; junction bases with no gene match: 7. Germline V CDR1 and CDR2: SGHAT, FQNNGV. This CDR3 region has 15 residues. The CDR3 loop is CASSPGQVSNYGYTF. The CDR3 nucleotides read TGTGCCAGCAGCCCGGGACAGGTTTCCAACTATGGCTACACCTTC.

The V and J genes are TRBV19 and TRBJ1-2; 8 nucleotides align to TRBD1. The length of the CDR3 is 15 residues. Germline loops: CDR1 LNHDA, CDR2 SQIVND (reference sequence). V lost 0 bases to trimming and J lost 7 bases; unmatched junction nucleotides: 7. CDR3 coding DNA: TGTGCCAGTAGTATAGATCTATCAGGGGGCTCTGGCTACACCTTC. This sequence encodes CASSIDLSGGSGYTF.

The chain has TRBV28 and TRBJ1-5; D is perhaps TRBD1 (5 bases). CDR1 and CDR2 from the germline V gene are MDHEN and SYDVKM. The germline V and J ends were trimmed by 3 bases and 7 bases, with 19 bases remaining between them. This CDR3 has 16 residues. Here the CDR3 reads CASSLGPFNSKQPQHF. In DNA, the CDR3 is TGTGCCAGCAGTTTGGGGCCGTTTAACAGTAAACAGCCCCAGCATTTT.

The chain couples TRBV10-1 to TRBJ2-7; D may be TRBD1 (5 bases). The CDR3 length is 16 residues. Germline CDR1 reads WNHNN; CDR2 reads SYGVQD (reference sequence). With 6 bases removed from V and 4 bases from J, the gap between germline ends came to 22 bases. Here the CDR3 reads CASSPRLGQGLYEQYF. The CDR3 coding sequence is TGCGCCAGCAGCCCGAGACTGGGGCAGGGATTGTACGAGCAGTACTTC.

The rearrangement joins TRBV19 to TRBJ1-2; D not certain. Germline CDR1 LNHDA, CDR2 SQIVND (reference sequence). The CDR3 length is 13 residues. Trimming left V 3 bases short and J 5 bases short, with 10 bases between. The CDR3 coding sequence is TGTGCCAGTAGTATGGGCGTTAAGTATGGCTACACCTTC. It specifies CASSMGVKYGYTF.

The chain couples TRBV4-3 to TRBJ2-5; TRBD1 aligns across 9 bases. Germline values: CDR1 LGHNA, CDR2 YSLEER. Unmatched junction bases numbered 13, after V lost 0 bases and J lost 5 bases. This CDR3 region has 18 residues. CDR3 coding DNA: TGCGCCAGCAGCCAAGATAGATCATTCGGTGACAGGGGGGAGACCCAGTACTTC. Residues: CASSQDRSFGDRGETQYF.

The genes are TRBV6-5 and TRBJ2-7; TRBD1 matches at 7 bases. Germline trimming cut 0 bases from V and 1 base from J; bases unmatched to any gene: 6. The length of the CDR3 is 16 residues. Germline V gene lookup returns CDR1 MNHEY and CDR2 SVGAGI. The CDR3: CASSYSYGTASYEQYF. The CDR3 nucleotides are TGTGCCAGCAGTTACTCGTACGGGACAGCTTCCTACGAGCAGTACTTC.

The rearrangement uses TRBV6-6 and TRBJ1-6; D perhaps matches TRBD1 (6 bases). Trimming pared 2 bases from V and 9 bases from J, leaving 11 bases between. The CDR3 contains 14 residues. Germline CDR1 is MNHNY and CDR2 is SVGAGI (reference sequence). DNA of the CDR3: TGTGCCAGCAGTTACCAGGGGAAGGCTTCACCCCTCCACTTT. It is translated as CASSYQGKASPLHF.

This sequence joins TRBV6-5 and TRBJ2-7, with 9 bases that match TRBD2. Looked up from germline, CDR1 is MNHEY and CDR2 is SVGAGI. The CDR3 consists of 14 residues. J was trimmed by 0 bases and V by 6 bases; bases with no gene match: 3. The CDR3 region has the DNA TGTGCCAGCAGCCATAGCGGGAGCTCCTACGAGCAGTACTTC. Translating it yields CASSHSGSSYEQYF.

This clone was seen only a few times. This rearrangement joins TRBV5-6 to TRBJ1-1, with 8 bases lining up with TRBD1. V dropped 4 bases and J dropped 5; count of bases not matched to a gene: 4. Per the germline V gene, CDR1 is SGHDT and CDR2 is YYEEEE. The CDR3 covers 13 residues. CDR3 in DNA: TGTGCCAGCAGCGTGACAGGGGTAACTGAAGCTTTCTTT. Its protein is CASSVTGVTEAFF.

The chain combines TRBV5-1 with TRBJ2-3; 9 bases line up with TRBD2. The CDR3 loop spans 15 amino acids. Germline trimming cut 3 bases from V and 1 base from J; bases unmatched to any gene: 3. Per the germline V gene, CDR1 is SGHRS and CDR2 is YFSETQ. The CDR3 loop reads CASSSLAGGTDTQYF. The CDR3 region has the DNA TGCGCCAGCAGCTCCTTAGCGGGGGGCACAGATACGCAGTATTTT.

The chain has TRBV6-4 and TRBJ1-2; the match to TRBD1 covers 9 bases. Trimming at V came to 7 bases and at J to 4 bases, leaving 7 bases not matched to a gene. Germline CDR1 MRHNA, CDR2 SNTAGT. There are 14 residues in the CDR3. CDR3 in amino acids: CASNPTGGSYGYTF. The DNA for the CDR3 is TGTGCCAGCAACCCGACAGGGGGTAGCTATGGCTACACCTTC.

The chain employs TRBV6-5 and TRBJ2-1, with TRBD1 as a possible D gene (6 bases). Germline V gene sequence: CDR1 MNHEY, CDR2 SVGAGI. There are 15 residues in the CDR3. V was pared by 6 bases and J by 8 bases, with 20 bases between. The CDR3 here is CASRRRTEFEDEQFF. The DNA of the CDR3 is TGTGCCAGCAGGAGAAGGACAGAATTTGAGGATGAGCAGTTCTTC.

This clone was detected a few times. CDR3 in DNA: TGTGCCAGCAGCAAACTCGGCACAGATACGCAGTATTTT. Translating gives CASSKLGTDTQYF. This chain uses TRBV9 with TRBJ2-3; unclear D gene. The germline CDR1 and CDR2 sequences are SGDLS and YYNGEE. Trimming took off 4 bases at V and 1 base at J, with 7 bases between the two ends. CDR3 length: 13 residues.

The J gene is TRBJ2-1, the V gene TRBV7-9; 10 bases map to TRBD1. Per germline, CDR1 SEHNR and CDR2 FQNEAQ (reference sequence). The CDR3 spans 15 residues. The V segment lost 1 base and the J segment 8 bases; nucleotides outside the gene matches: 5. CDR3 nucleotide sequence: TGTGCCAGCAGCTTAGAAGGGACAGGGGATGATGAGCAGTTCTTC. Translation gives CASSLEGTGDDEQFF.

The V and J genes are TRBV27 and TRBJ1-1; 8 bases align to TRBD1. Germline trimming cut 11 bases from V and 1 base from J; bases unmatched to any gene: 3. The CDR3 loop spans 12 amino acids. CDR1 is MNHEY, CDR2 SMNVEV, per germline (reference sequence). The chain's CDR3 is CACQGANTEAFF. The CDR3 DNA reads TGTGCCTGTCAGGGGGCGAACACTGAAGCTTTCTTT.

The chain employs TRBV9 and TRBJ1-4; D uncertain. The CDR3 spans 14 residues. Trimming removed 0 bases from V and 5 bases from J, with 8 bases in between. Germline CDR1 is SGDLS and CDR2 is YYNGEE. CDR3 region: CASSVDGSNEKLFF. DNA of the CDR3: TGTGCCAGCAGCGTAGACGGTTCGAATGAAAAACTGTTTTTT.

The chain uses TRBV6-1 and TRBJ2-5; D perhaps matches TRBD2 (6 bases). V was pared by 2 bases and J by 5 bases, with 12 bases between. This CDR3 has 14 residues. Germline CDR1 reads MNHNS; CDR2 reads SASEGT. The CDR3 loop is CASSEYAGLETQYF. DNA of the CDR3: TGTGCCAGCAGTGAATACGCGGGGCTGGAGACCCAGTACTTC.

J is TRBJ1-3 and V is TRBV7-6; 8 bases align to TRBD1. Germline V gene lookup returns CDR1 SGHVS and CDR2 FNYEAQ. After removal of 5 bases from V and 4 bases from J, the junction contained 4 bases not matched to a gene. The CDR3 has 14 residues. The CDR3 DNA reads TGTGCCAGCAGCCCGACAGGGGACGGAAACACCATATATTTT. It translates to CASSPTGDGNTIYF. Together with reference TRBV7-6 and TRBJ1-3, the CDR3 gives the full variable domain: GAGVSQSPRYKVTKRGQDVALRCDPISGHVSLYWYRQALGQGPEFLTYFNYEAQQDKSGLPNDRFSAERPEGSISTLTIQRTEQRDSAMYRCASSPTGDGNTIYFGEGSWLTVV.

In this sample, this clone turned up once. J is TRBJ2-4 and V is TRBV4-3; 8 positions match TRBD1. V was clipped by 1 base and J by 0 bases; unmatched bases: 5. CDR1 and CDR2 from the germline V gene are LGHNA and YSLEER. This CDR3 region has 17 residues. CDR3 bases: TGCGCCAGCAGCCAAGGGACAGGGACTTTAGCCAAAAACATTCAGTACTTC. It codes for CASSQGTGTLAKNIQYF.